This T cell receptor (beta chain) emerged from a study of breast tumors, draining lymph nodes, adjacent tissues. Note on this clonotype: Its antigen is still unknown. Germline and junction disagree at one end, which may indicate a read error.

MiXCR was run by TCRdb on the multiplex PCR reads, yielding one entry per CDR3 protein. This table holds 100,000 or so distinct CDR3 sequences, approximately 21% found once. The CDR3 has 16 residues. Germline lookup yields CDR1 LGHDT and CDR2 YNNKEL (reference sequence). Breast cancer patients provided tissue from their axillary draining lymph nodes. Study observations and caveats: Luminal-like breast cancer showed significantly higher tumor–nontumor repertoire similarity than basal-like.

The source is a female donor with breast cancer. Some clones in this sample may be carry-over from other donors' samples. Sequencing used axillary lymph node tissue. The V and J genes are TRBV3-1 and TRBJ1-2; 11 bases are shared with TRBD1. CDR3 nucleotides: TGTGCCAGCAGCCGGGAGGACAGGGGGCTCTACTATGGCTACGCCTTC. It yields the protein CASSREDRGLYYGYAF.